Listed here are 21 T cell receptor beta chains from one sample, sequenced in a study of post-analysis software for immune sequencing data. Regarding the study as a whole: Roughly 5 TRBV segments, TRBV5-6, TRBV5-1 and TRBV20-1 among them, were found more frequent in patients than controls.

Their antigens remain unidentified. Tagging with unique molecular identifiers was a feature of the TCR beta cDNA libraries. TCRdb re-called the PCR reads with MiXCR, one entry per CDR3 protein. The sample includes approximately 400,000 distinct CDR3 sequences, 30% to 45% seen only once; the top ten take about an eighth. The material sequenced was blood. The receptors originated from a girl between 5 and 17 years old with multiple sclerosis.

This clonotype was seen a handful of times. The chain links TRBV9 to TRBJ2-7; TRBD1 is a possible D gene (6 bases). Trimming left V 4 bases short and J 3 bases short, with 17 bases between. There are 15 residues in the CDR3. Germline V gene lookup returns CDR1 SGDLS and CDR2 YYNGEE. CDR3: CASSPHGTSFYEQYF. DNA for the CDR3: TGTGCCAGCAGCCCTCACGGGACATCCTTCTACGAGCAGTACTTC. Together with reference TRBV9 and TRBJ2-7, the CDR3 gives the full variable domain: DSGVTQTPKHLITATGQRVTLRCSPRSGDLSVYWYQQSLDQGLQFLIQYYNGEERAKGNILERFSAQQFPDLHSELNLSSLELGDSALYFCASSPHGTSFYEQYFGPGTRLTVT.

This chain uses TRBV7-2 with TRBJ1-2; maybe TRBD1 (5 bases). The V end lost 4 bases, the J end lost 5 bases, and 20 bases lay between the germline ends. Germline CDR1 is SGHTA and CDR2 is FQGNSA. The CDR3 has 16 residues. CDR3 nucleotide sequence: TGTGCCAGCAGCTCTTCAGGGACCTCCAAAGTATATGGCTACACCTTC. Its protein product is CASSSSGTSKVYGYTF.

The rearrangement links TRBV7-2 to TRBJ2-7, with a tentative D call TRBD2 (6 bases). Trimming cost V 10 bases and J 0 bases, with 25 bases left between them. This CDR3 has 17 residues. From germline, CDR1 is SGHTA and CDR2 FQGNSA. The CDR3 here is CATAPRGGLSTSYEQYF. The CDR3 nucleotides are TGTGCCACCGCCCCGCGGGGAGGCTTATCGACCTCCTACGAGCAGTACTTC.

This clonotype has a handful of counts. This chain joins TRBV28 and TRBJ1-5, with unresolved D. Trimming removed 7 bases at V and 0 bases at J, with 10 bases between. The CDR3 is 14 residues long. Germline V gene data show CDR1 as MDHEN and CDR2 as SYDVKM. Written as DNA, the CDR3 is TGTGCCAGCACGTGGGGATTTAGCAATCAGCCCCAGCATTTT. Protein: CASTWGFSNQPQHF.

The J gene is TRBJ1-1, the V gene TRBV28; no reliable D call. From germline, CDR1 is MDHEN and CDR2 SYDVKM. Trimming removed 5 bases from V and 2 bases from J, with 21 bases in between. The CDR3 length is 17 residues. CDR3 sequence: CASSPNLGEKGNTEAFF. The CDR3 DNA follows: TGTGCCAGCAGTCCAAACCTCGGGGAAAAAGGAAACACTGAAGCTTTCTTT.

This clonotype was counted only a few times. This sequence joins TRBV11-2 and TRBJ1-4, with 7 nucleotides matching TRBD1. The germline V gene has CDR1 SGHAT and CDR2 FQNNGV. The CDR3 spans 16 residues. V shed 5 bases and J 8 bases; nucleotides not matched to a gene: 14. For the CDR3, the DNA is TGTGCCAGCAGCATTCTATACAGGGGACGGGGAGAAAAACTGTTTTTT. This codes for CASSILYRGRGEKLFF.

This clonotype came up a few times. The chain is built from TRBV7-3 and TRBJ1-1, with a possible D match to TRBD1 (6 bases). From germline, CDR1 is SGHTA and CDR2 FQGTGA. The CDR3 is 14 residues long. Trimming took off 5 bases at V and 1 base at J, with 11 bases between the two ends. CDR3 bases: TGTGCCAGCAGCCGGACAGCAGCGAACACTGAAGCTTTCTTT. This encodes CASSRTAANTEAFF. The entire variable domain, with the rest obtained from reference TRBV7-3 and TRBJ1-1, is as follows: GAGVSQTPSNKVTEKGKYVELRCDPISGHTALYWYRQSLGQGPEFLIYFQGTGAADDSGLPNDRFFAVRPEGSVSTLKIQRTERGDSAVYLCASSRTAANTEAFFGQGTRLTVV.

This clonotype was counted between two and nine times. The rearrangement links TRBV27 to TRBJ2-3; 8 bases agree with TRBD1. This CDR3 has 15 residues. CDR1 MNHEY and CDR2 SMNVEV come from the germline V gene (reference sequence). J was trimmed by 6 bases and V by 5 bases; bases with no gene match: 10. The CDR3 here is CASSQRTGFRDTQYF. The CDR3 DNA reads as TGTGCCAGCAGTCAGAGGACAGGGTTTAGGGATACGCAGTATTTT.

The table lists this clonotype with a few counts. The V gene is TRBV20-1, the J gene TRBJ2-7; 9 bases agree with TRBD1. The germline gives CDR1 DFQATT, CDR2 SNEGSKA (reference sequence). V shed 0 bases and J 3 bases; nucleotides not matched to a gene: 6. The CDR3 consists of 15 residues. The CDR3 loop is CSARDMTGGNYEQYF. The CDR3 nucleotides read TGCAGTGCTAGAGATATGACAGGGGGTAACTACGAGCAGTACTTC.

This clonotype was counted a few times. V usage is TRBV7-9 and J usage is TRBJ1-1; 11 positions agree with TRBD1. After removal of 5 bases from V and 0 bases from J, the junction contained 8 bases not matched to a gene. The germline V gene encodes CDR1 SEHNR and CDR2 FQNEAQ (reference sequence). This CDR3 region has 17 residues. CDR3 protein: CASSIGQGASMNTEAFF. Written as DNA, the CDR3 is TGTGCCAGCAGCATAGGACAGGGGGCCTCAATGAACACTGAAGCTTTCTTT. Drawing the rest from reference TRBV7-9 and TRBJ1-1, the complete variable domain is DTGVSQNPRHKITKRGQNVTFRCDPISEHNRLYWYRQTLGQGPEFLTYFQNEAQLEKSRLLSDRFSAERPKGSFSTLEIQRTEQGDSAMYLCASSIGQGASMNTEAFFGQGTRLTVV.

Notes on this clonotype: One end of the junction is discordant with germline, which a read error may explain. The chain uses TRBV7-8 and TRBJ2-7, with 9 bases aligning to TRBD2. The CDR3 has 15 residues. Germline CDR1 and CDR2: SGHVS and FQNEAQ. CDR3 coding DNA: TGTGCCAGCAGCTCACGGCGACTAGCGGCTAACGAGCGGTACTTC. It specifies CASSSRRLAANERYF.

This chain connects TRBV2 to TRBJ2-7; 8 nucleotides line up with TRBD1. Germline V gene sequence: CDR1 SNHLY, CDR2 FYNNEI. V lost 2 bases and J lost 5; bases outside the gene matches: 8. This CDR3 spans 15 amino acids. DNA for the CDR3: TGTGCCAGCAGTGAATTGGTCCAGGGGGCAGACGAGCAGTACTTC. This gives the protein CASSELVQGADEQYF.

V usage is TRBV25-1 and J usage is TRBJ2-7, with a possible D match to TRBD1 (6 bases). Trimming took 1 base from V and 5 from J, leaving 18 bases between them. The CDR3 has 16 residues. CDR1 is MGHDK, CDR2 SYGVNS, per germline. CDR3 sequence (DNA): TGTGCCAGCAGTGAATTAAAAAGGGGACATCGGGACGAGCAGTACTTC. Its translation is CASSELKRGHRDEQYF.

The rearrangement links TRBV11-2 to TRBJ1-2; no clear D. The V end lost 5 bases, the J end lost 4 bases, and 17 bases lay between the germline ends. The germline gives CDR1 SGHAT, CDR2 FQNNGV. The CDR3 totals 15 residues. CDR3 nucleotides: TGTGCCAGCAGCATGGAGGCACATCAGTGCTATGGCTACACCTTC. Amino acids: CASSMEAHQCYGYTF.

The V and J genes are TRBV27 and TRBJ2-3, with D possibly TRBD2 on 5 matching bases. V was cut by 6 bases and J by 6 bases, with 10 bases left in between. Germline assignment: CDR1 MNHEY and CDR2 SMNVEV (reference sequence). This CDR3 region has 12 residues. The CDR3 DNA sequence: TGTGCCAGCAGGTCGGGGTGGGATACGCAGTATTTT. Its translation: CASRSGWDTQYF.

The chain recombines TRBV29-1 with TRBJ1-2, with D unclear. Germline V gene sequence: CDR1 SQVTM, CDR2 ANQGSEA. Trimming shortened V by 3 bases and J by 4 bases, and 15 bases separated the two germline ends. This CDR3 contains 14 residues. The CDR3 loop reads CSVDGGPPSYGYTF. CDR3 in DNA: TGCAGCGTTGACGGTGGACCCCCTTCCTATGGCTACACCTTC.

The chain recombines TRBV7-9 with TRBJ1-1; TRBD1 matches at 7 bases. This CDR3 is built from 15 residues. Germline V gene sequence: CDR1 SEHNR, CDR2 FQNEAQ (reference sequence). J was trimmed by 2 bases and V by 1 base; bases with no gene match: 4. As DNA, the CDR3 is TGTGCCAGCAGCTTAGGACAGGGAAAAAACACTGAAGCTTTCTTT. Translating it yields CASSLGQGKNTEAFF.

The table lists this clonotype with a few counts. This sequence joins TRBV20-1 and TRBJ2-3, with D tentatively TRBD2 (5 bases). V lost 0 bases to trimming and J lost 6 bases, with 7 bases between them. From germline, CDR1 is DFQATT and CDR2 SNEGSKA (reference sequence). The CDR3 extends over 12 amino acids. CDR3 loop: CSARERVDTQYF. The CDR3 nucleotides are TGCAGTGCTAGAGAGAGGGTCGATACGCAGTATTTT.

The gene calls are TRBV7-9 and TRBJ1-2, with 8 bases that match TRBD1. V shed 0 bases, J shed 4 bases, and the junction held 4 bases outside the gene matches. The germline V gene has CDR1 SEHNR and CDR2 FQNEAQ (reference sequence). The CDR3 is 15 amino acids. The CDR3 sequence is CASSLAGTGRYGYTF. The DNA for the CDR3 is TGTGCCAGCAGCTTAGCCGGGACAGGACGCTATGGCTACACCTTC.

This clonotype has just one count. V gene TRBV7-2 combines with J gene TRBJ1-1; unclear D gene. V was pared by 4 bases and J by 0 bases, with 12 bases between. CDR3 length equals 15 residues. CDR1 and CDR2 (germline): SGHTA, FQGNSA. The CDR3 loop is CASSSDPSLNTEAFF. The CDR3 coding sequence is TGTGCCAGCAGCTCCGATCCCTCCTTGAACACTGAAGCTTTCTTT.

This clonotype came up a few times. CDR3 protein: CATSSRDGGNTEAFF. The DNA of the CDR3 is TGTGCCACCAGCAGCCGGGACGGGGGGAACACTGAAGCTTTCTTT. The chain combines TRBV15 with TRBJ1-1; the D gene is possibly TRBD1 (5 bases). Germline assignment: CDR1 LNHNV and CDR2 YYDKDF (reference sequence). V lost 3 bases and J 1 base, leaving 12 bases between the germline ends. This CDR3 spans 15 amino acids.